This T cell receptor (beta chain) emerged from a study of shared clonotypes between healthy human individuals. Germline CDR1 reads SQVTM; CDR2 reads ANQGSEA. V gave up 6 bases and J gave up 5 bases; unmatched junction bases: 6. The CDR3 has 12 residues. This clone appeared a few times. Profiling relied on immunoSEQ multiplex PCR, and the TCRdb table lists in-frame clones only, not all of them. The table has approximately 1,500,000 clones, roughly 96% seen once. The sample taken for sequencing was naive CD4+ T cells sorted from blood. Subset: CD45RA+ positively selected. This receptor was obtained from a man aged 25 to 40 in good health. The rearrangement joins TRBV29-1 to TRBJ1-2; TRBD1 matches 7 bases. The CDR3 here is CSVATGVYGYTF. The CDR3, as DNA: TGCAGCGTCGCAACAGGGGTATATGGCTACACCTTC.